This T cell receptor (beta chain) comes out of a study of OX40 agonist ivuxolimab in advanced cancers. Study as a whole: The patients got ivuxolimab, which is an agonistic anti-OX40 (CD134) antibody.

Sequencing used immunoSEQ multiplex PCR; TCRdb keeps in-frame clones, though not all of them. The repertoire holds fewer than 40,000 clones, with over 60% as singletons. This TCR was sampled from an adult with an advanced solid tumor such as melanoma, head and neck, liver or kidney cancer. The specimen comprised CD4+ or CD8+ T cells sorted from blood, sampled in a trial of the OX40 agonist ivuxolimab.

CDR3 amino acids: CASSYWSLGGNEKLFF. CDR3 nucleotides: TGTGCCAGCAGTTACTGGAGCCTCGGGGGAAATGAAAAACTGTTTTTT. The chain uses TRBV6-6 and TRBJ1-4; maybe TRBD1 (5 bases). This CDR3 is built from 16 residues. V was trimmed by 1 base and J by 5 bases, leaving 14 bases between them. Germline CDR1 is MNHNY and CDR2 is SVGAGI (reference sequence).